This T cell receptor (beta chain) was observed in a study of spatial heterogeneity in lung cancer. Germline CDR1 SNHLY, CDR2 FYNNEI. Trimming left V 8 bases short and J 4 bases short, with 13 bases between. This CDR3 spans 13 amino acids. As for time point: sample taken at primary tumor resection. Material for sequencing was whole RNA from tumor, nontumor lung or frozen PBMC, left unsorted. A unique molecular identifier was attached to every TCR cDNA molecule. TCRdb redid the calling of the 5' RACE reads with MiXCR, one entry per CDR3 protein. Of some 44,000 distinct CDR3 sequences detected, roughly an eighth appear once; the ten largest clones hold around three fifths.

This rearrangement joins TRBV2 to TRBJ2-3; weak D call: TRBD2 (6 bases). The sample in question was PBMCs, obtained at surgery. The receptor comes from a male donor with early-stage non-small cell lung cancer. The CDR3: CASSFGEADTQYF. The DNA of the CDR3 is TGTGCCAGCTCTTTCGGGGAGGCAGATACGCAGTATTTT.